This is a list of T cell receptor beta chains from one sample in a study of T cells after posttransplantation cyclophosphamide. Assay: immunoSEQ multiplex PCR; the TCRdb copy retains only in-frame clones and omits some. The repertoire includes 30,000 to 40,000 clones, over 85% of them detected once, and 15% sits in the top ten. What was sequenced was PBMCs. Receptors were obtained from a woman between 40 and 55 years old with a blood cancer, CMV-positive, and with a related stem cell donor. The CDR3 runs from the conserved cysteine through the conserved F or W. A D gene is named only where the DNA matches it firmly. Clone size appears in some rows only: once, few, many, or a class for an expanded clone.

>.|.|TRBJ2-2|TRBV4-1
TGCGCCAGCAGCCAAAGCCTGTCCGGGGGTTGGGACACCGGGGAGCTGTTTTTT
CASSQSLSGGWDTGELFF
>few|.|TRBJ1-3|TRBV2
TGTGCCAGCAGTGAGCGGGTCTCTGGAAACACCATATATTTT
CASSERVSGNTIYF
>.|.|TRBJ1-2|TRBV19
TGTGCCAGTAGGGATCCAGGGGCCTATGGCTACACCTTC
CASRDPGAYGYTF
>.|TRBD1|TRBJ1-2|TRBV13
TGTGCCAGCAGCTTTGGGACAGGAGAGTTAGCTAACTATGGCTACACCTTC
CASSFGTGELANYGYTF
>.|TRBD1|TRBJ2-2|TRBV7-3
TGTGCCAGCAGCTTAGGACAGGGAAGTATCGGGGAGCTGTTTTTT
CASSLGQGSIGELFF
>.|.|TRBJ2-4|TRBV2
TGTGCCAGCTCCGACTCCCTTCTAGCCAAAAACATTCAGTACTTC
CASSDSLLAKNIQYF
>.|.|TRBJ2-1|TRBV6-1
TGTGCCAGCAGTGCCGACTGGCGATCACAGCAGTTCTTC
CASSADWRSQQFF
>.|TRBD1|TRBJ2-7|TRBV28
TGTGCCAGCAGTTTATCGGGGACAGGGAAAAGCGAGCAGTACTTC
CASSLSGTGKSEQYF
>once|.|TRBJ1-4|TRBV18
TGTGCCAGCTCACCCCTGAATGAAAAACTGTTTTTT
CASSPLNEKLFF
>once|TRBD1|TRBJ1-1|TRBV4-3
TGCGCCAGCAGGCAAGGACAGGGGCTGAACACTGAAGCTTTCTTT
CASRQGQGLNTEAFF
>.|TRBD2|TRBJ2-7|TRBV4-2
TGTGCCAGCAGCCCGAAGCGGGGGGCTTACGAGCAGTACTTC
CASSPKRGAYEQYF
>once|.|TRBJ2-3|TRBV5-4
TGTGCCAGCAGCTTGGTACCCGGAGTTACGCAGTATTTT
CASSLVPGVTQYF
>.|.|TRBJ2-4|TRBV28
TGTGCCAGCAGTTTACAGGGCCACCTAGCCAAAAACATTCAGTACTTC
CASSLQGHLAKNIQYF
>.|TRBD2|TRBJ2-7|TRBV4-1
TGCGCCAGCAGCCAAGATTGGCTTAGGGACTACCACTACGAGCAGTACTTC
CASSQDWLRDYHYEQYF
>.|.|TRBJ1-1|TRBV19
TGTGCCAGTAGGGGGCGTCTCAGGGGTATGAACACTGAAGCTTTCTTT
CASRGRLRGMNTEAFF
>.|TRBD1|TRBJ1-6|TRBV6-6
TGTGCCAGCAGCACGGGACAGGAGAATTCCCCCCTCCACTTT
CASSTGQENSPLHF
>few|.|TRBJ1-2|TRBV6-1
TGTGCCAGCACCTTCAGGATTTATGGCTACACCTTC
CASTFRIYGYTF
>.|TRBD1|TRBJ1-1|TRBV7-2
TGTGCCAGCAGCTTGACAGGGGATCGGGGGGTAGTTGAAGCTTTCTTT
CASSLTGDRGVVEAFF
>.|.|TRBJ2-1|TRBV20-1
TGCAGTGTTCGCGCTGTCAATGAGCAGTTCTTC
CSVRAVNEQFF
>.|.|TRBJ1-4|TRBV28
TGTGCCAGCAGTTTGGATGAGGTAGTTGAAAAACTGTTTTTT
CASSLDEVVEKLFF
>.|TRBD2|TRBJ2-7|TRBV5-6
TGTGCCAGCAGGCGTACTAGCGGGAGAAACGAGCAGTACTTC
CASRRTSGRNEQYF
>.|.|TRBJ1-2|TRBV6-5
TGTGCCAGCACCGAGTCGGGGGGGATCTATGGCTACACCTTC
CASTESGGIYGYTF